These T cell receptor beta chains were read from a single sample in a study of CD8 T cells in Susac syndrome. Using its own MiXCR run on the immunoSEQ multiplex PCR reads, TCRdb lists one record per CDR3 protein. The sample includes some 150,000 distinct CDR3 sequences, approximately 94% seen only once; the top ten take just over 0.2%. The sequencing sample was made of CD8+ T cells from PBMCs. Every receptor here comes from a human donor with multiple sclerosis. Each CDR3 is given with its conserved first and last residue. The D gene is left open where the match is weak. The size entry is marked missing in some rows and otherwise reads once, few, many or a size class.

D gene | J gene | V gene | clone size | CDR3 DNA | CDR3 protein
. | TRBJ1-6 | TRBV30 | . | TGTGCCTGGAGTTCGGGGAACAGTAATTCACCCCTCCACTTT | CAWSSGNSNSPLHF
. | TRBJ1-2 | TRBV27 | . | TGTGCCAGCAGTTCCGACAGGCGCGGCTACACCTTC | CASSSDRRGYTF
. | TRBJ2-5 | TRBV28 | few | TGTGCCAGCAGCCCCGGCATCCAAGAGACCCAGTACTTC | CASSPGIQETQYF
. | TRBJ2-3 | TRBV18 | . | TGTGCCAGCTCACCGCGTAGGGCCACAGATACGCAGTATTTT | CASSPRRATDTQYF
. | TRBJ1-1 | TRBV28 | . | TGTGCCAGCAAGCGGGGGGTTGAAGCTTTCTTT | CASKRGVEAFF
TRBD1 | TRBJ2-1 | TRBV5-1 | . | TGCGCCAGCAGCGCGAGACAGGGTGATGAGCAGTTCTTC | CASSARQGDEQFF
. | TRBJ2-3 | TRBV19 | once | TGTGCCAGTAGTAGATCCGCCATCGCCAGCACAGATACGCAGTATTTT | CASSRSAIASTDTQYF
. | TRBJ1-2 | TRBV7-9 | . | TGTGCCAGCAGCGTTGGGGTGGATGGCTACACCTTC | CASSVGVDGYTF
. | TRBJ1-1 | TRBV30 | . | TGTGCCTGGAGTGTCGGGGGGAAGATTGAAGCTTTCTTT | CAWSVGGKIEAFF
. | TRBJ2-5 | TRBV20-1 | once | TGCAGTGCTAGAGAGAAGGGTGAAGAGACCCAGTACTTC | CSAREKGEETQYF
. | TRBJ2-3 | TRBV6-2/TRBV6-3 | . | TGTGCCAGCAGCCTTGGGTCGCAGGATACGCAGTATTTT | CASSLGSQDTQYF
. | TRBJ1-1 | TRBV5-6 | . | TGTGCCAGCAGTCCTGCGAACACTGAAGCTTTCTTT | CASSPANTEAFF
. | TRBJ2-7 | TRBV9 | . | TGTGCCAGCAGCGTAGGGGGAGATACCTACGAGCAGTACTTC | CASSVGGDTYEQYF
TRBD1 | TRBJ1-2 | TRBV6-6 | . | TGTGCCAGCAGTGACAGGGCCGATAGCTACACCTTC | CASSDRADSYTF
TRBD1 | TRBJ2-2 | TRBV10-2 | . | TGCGCCAGCAGTGAGAGTAAGGGACAGGGGGTCACCGGGGAGCTGTTTTTT | CASSESKGQGVTGELFF
. | TRBJ2-1 | TRBV6-5 | . | TGTGCCAGCAGTTATCTATCAGCACAATACAATGAGCAGTTCTTC | CASSYLSAQYNEQFF
. | TRBJ1-2 | TRBV2 | . | TGTGCCAGCAGTGGGGTGGGGGATGGCTACACCTTC | CASSGVGDGYTF
TRBD1 | TRBJ2-1 | TRBV7-9 | . | TGTGCCAGCAGCCAGGATCAGGGGGCTCGGGAGCAGTTCTTC | CASSQDQGAREQFF
TRBD1 | TRBJ2-1 | TRBV20-1 | . | TGCAGTGCTAGACAAAGGACAGGGAGGTCACGAAATGAGCAGTTCTTC | CSARQRTGRSRNEQFF
TRBD2 | TRBJ2-1 | TRBV27 | . | TGTGCCAGCAGCTCCACGGGAGGCTACAATGAGCAGTTCTTC | CASSSTGGYNEQFF
. | TRBJ2-2 | TRBV13 | . | TGTGCCAGCAGCTTAGGCTCCAACGGGGAGCTGTTTTTT | CASSLGSNGELFF
. | TRBJ1-1 | TRBV27 | . | TGTGCCAGCAGTTTCGGCAGGGGCACTGAAGCTTTCTTT | CASSFGRGTEAFF
. | TRBJ2-7 | TRBV14 | once | TGTGCCAGCCGGGGAGCAGGGAGCTCCTACGAGCAGTACTTC | CASRGAGSSYEQYF
TRBD2 | TRBJ2-3 | TRBV6-1 | . | TGTGCCAGCAGTGAATTTAGCGGGGGGGGAACAGATACGCAGTATTTT | CASSEFSGGGTDTQYF
. | TRBJ1-2 | TRBV29-1 | . | TGCAGCGCCCGGACGGTTTATGGCTACACCTTC | CSARTVYGYTF
. | TRBJ2-7 | TRBV9 | once | TGTGCCAGCAGCCCGGACTACGGCGAGCAGTACTTC | CASSPDYGEQYF
. | TRBJ1-1 | TRBV12-5 | once | TGTGCTAGTGGTTTAGGAGGGACGACTATTGAAGCTTTCTTT | CASGLGGTTIEAFF
TRBD1 | TRBJ1-2 | TRBV12-3/TRBV12-4 | . | TGTGCCAGCAGAGGACAGGCCTATGGCTACACCTTC | CASRGQAYGYTF